The 26 T cell receptor beta chains below all came from one sample that was sequenced in a study of neoadjuvant nivolumab and ipilimumab in lung cancer. The table came from immunoSEQ multiplex PCR; TCRdb's copy has only in-frame clones and leaves some out. The table records fewer than 40,000 clones, roughly 90% of them present only once. The sequenced sample was peripheral blood, obtained after neoadjuvant nivolumab, alone or with ipilimumab, at or shortly before surgery. These receptors were taken from an adult with non-small cell lung cancer.

The gene calls are TRBV7-8 and TRBJ2-7; D remains ambiguous. The ends were cut back, 1 base at V and 4 bases at J, with 11 bases in the middle. CDR1 and CDR2 from the germline V gene are SGHVS and FQNEAQ. The CDR3 has 14 amino acids. CDR3 DNA sequence: TGTGCCAGCAGCTTAGTTCGGCAGCCGTACGAGCAGTACTTC. Translation: CASSLVRQPYEQYF.

The chain combines TRBV6-5 with TRBJ2-1; D unresolved. The CDR3 spans 14 residues. V lost 6 bases and J lost 9, with 18 bases in between. Germline V lookup: CDR1 MNHEY, CDR2 SVGAGI. The CDR3 sequence is CASSSSYPPFEQFF. CDR3 sequence (DNA): TGTGCCAGCAGCTCCAGTTACCCTCCCTTTGAGCAGTTCTTC.

V usage is TRBV11-3 and J usage is TRBJ2-2; unclear D gene. CDR3 size: 16 residues. Germline CDR1 and CDR2: SGHNT and YENEEA. The germline V and J ends were trimmed by 4 bases and 4 bases, with 16 bases remaining between them. The CDR3 DNA is TGTGCCAGCAGCTATCACACTTCCACTCTCACCGGGGAGCTGTTTTTT. Amino acids: CASSYHTSTLTGELFF.

With regard to this clone: This same CDR3 is encoded by further DNA sequences in the sample. The rearrangement uses TRBV18 and TRBJ2-1, with 11 bases fitting TRBD1. CDR1 is KGHSH, CDR2 LQKENI, per germline. The CDR3 contains 15 residues. The V gene end was trimmed by 5 bases and the J gene end by 5 bases; junction bases not matched to a gene: 5. CDR3 protein: CASSLGQGANNEQFF. The CDR3 DNA is TGTGCCAGCTCATTAGGACAGGGGGCGAACAATGAGCAGTTCTTC.

The CDR3: CASSINRAGTEAFF. CDR3 coding DNA: TGTGCCAGTAGTATCAACAGGGCTGGCACTGAAGCTTTCTTT. This chain connects TRBV19 to TRBJ1-1; perhaps TRBD1 as D (6 bases). Trimming took off 3 bases at V and 4 bases at J, with 12 bases between the two ends. CDR3 size: 14 residues. CDR1 is LNHDA and CDR2 is SQIVND in the germline V gene (reference sequence).

This clone was observed once. This chain uses TRBV7-6 with TRBJ2-1, with D perhaps TRBD2 (5 bases). CDR1 is SGHVS and CDR2 is FNYEAQ in the germline V gene. V lost 4 bases to trimming and J lost 8 bases, with 18 bases between them. CDR3 length equals 15 residues. For the CDR3, the DNA is TGTGCCAGCAGCTCCTTGAGGGAGTTTGCAGATGAGCAGTTCTTC. Encoded protein: CASSSLREFADEQFF.

This chain connects TRBV7-8 to TRBJ2-2; D not certain. This CDR3 is built from 14 residues. V lost 3 bases, J lost 5 bases, and 10 bases lay in between. Germline CDR1 and CDR2: SGHVS and FQNEAQ. The CDR3 reads CASSFGSGTGELFF. CDR3 coding DNA: TGTGCCAGCAGCTTTGGTTCCGGGACCGGGGAGCTGTTTTTT.

A single count supports this clone. CDR3 in amino acids: CATKGPLNTEAFF. DNA of the CDR3: TGTGCCACGAAAGGACCACTGAACACTGAAGCTTTCTTT. The chain is built from TRBV6-6 and TRBJ1-1; D gene uncertain. CDR3 length: 13 residues. Trimming removed 10 bases from V and 0 bases from J, with 12 bases in between. The germline gives CDR1 MNHNY, CDR2 SVGAGI (reference sequence).

The V and J genes are TRBV18 and TRBJ2-3; no reliable D call. The germline gives CDR1 KGHSH, CDR2 LQKENI. V lost 2 bases to trimming and J lost 1 base, with 10 bases between them. The CDR3 covers 15 residues. In nucleotides, the CDR3 is TGTGCCAGCTCACCAGGAACCTGGGGCACAGATACGCAGTATTTT. Translated, it gives CASSPGTWGTDTQYF. Together with reference TRBV18 and TRBJ2-3, the CDR3 gives the full variable domain: NAGVMQNPRHLVRRRGQEARLRCSPMKGHSHVYWYRQLPEEGLKFMVYLQKENIIDESGMPKERFSAEFPKEGPSILRIQQVVRGDSAAYFCASSPGTWGTDTQYFGPGTRLTVL.

In this sample, this clone turned up once. V is TRBV7-9 and J is TRBJ1-5; D is perhaps TRBD1 (5 bases). Looked up from germline, CDR1 is SEHNR and CDR2 is FQNEAQ (reference sequence). There are 13 residues in the CDR3. Trimming stripped 1 base from V and 9 bases from J, with 10 bases between. The CDR3 loop is CASSLGRDRPQHF. The CDR3 region has the DNA TGTGCCAGCAGCTTAGGAAGGGACCGGCCCCAGCATTTT.

The chain links TRBV19 to TRBJ2-1, with D maybe TRBD2 (6 bases). CDR1 LNHDA and CDR2 SQIVND come from the germline V gene (reference sequence). V shed 8 bases and J shed 3 bases, with 11 bases lying between them. This CDR3 is 13 amino acids long. CDR3 sequence reads: CASRRDFYNEQFF. In DNA form, the CDR3 reads TGTGCCAGTCGCCGGGACTTCTACAATGAGCAGTTCTTC.

This chain links TRBV2 with TRBJ2-1; D possibly corresponds to TRBD1 (6 bases). V lost 1 base and J 1 base, leaving 8 bases between the germline ends. The length of the CDR3 is 15 residues. CDR1 and CDR2 from the germline V gene are SNHLY and FYNNEI. Here the CDR3 DNA reads TGTGCCAGCAGTGAAGACAGGGCTTCCTACAATGAGCAGTTCTTC. It yields the protein CASSEDRASYNEQFF.

CDR3 DNA: TGTGCCAGCAGCTTGACAGGTTCGAACACTGAAGCTTTCTTT. Protein: CASSLTGSNTEAFF. The V call is TRBV7-3, the J call TRBJ1-1; D might be TRBD1 (6 bases). The length of the CDR3 is 14 residues. V shed 3 bases and J shed 1 base, with 9 bases lying between them. Germline values: CDR1 SGHTA, CDR2 FQGTGA.

This chain joins TRBV12-5 and TRBJ2-3; D ambiguous. Per the germline V gene, CDR1 is LGHNT and CDR2 is FRNRAP. Trimming took off 1 base at V and 6 bases at J, with 2 bases between the two ends. This CDR3 region has 11 residues. The CDR3, as DNA: TGTGCTAGTGGTTTGGGGGATACGCAGTATTTT. Its protein product is CASGLGDTQYF.

V gene TRBV2 combines with J gene TRBJ1-1; the match to TRBD1 covers 9 bases. V dropped 7 bases and J dropped 2; count of bases not matched to a gene: 5. The CDR3 consists of 14 residues. Germline-derived CDR1 and CDR2 are SNHLY and FYNNEI. This chain's CDR3 is CASIGDRANTEAFF. The CDR3 DNA reads TGTGCCAGCATAGGGGACAGGGCTAACACTGAAGCTTTCTTT.

This chain links TRBV25-1 with TRBJ2-7; D is possibly TRBD1 or TRBD2 (5 bases each). CDR1 is MGHDK and CDR2 is SYGVNS in the germline V gene. The CDR3 contains 13 residues. V was cut by 5 bases and J by 3 bases, with 11 bases left in between. Here the CDR3 reads CASSRQGVYEQYF. Here the CDR3 DNA reads TGTGCCAGCAGTAGGCAGGGAGTCTACGAGCAGTACTTC.

This clone was counted between two and nine times. This sequence joins TRBV5-1 and TRBJ1-2; D gene unclear. CDR3 length: 16 residues. V was pared by 3 bases and J by 4 bases, with 19 bases between. Germline V lookup: CDR1 SGHRS, CDR2 YFSETQ. This CDR3 is CASSSAPSTHLYGYTF. CDR3 sequence (DNA): TGCGCCAGCAGCTCGGCACCCTCGACCCACCTCTATGGCTACACCTTC.

The gene calls are TRBV5-1 and TRBJ1-2; TRBD1 might be the D (5 bases). CDR1 is SGHRS and CDR2 is YFSETQ in the germline V gene. V lost 4 bases to trimming and J lost 7 bases, with 20 bases between them. The CDR3 sequence is 15 residues long. The DNA of the CDR3 is TGCGCCAGCAGCCCGGCGGACATAAGCCGGGGTGGCTACACCTTC. Residues: CASSPADISRGGYTF.

This clone was detected a few times. V usage is TRBV28 and J usage is TRBJ1-1; D might be TRBD1 (5 bases). Looked up from germline, CDR1 is MDHEN and CDR2 is SYDVKM. CDR3 length: 13 residues. Trimming shortened V by 3 bases and J by 8 bases, and 13 bases separated the two germline ends. The CDR3 nucleotides are TGTGCCAGCAGTTTCCTAGGACATGGCGAAGCTTTCTTT. This codes for CASSFLGHGEAFF. The full variable domain, completed using reference TRBV28 and TRBJ1-1, is DVKVTQSSRYLVKRTGEKVFLECVQDMDHENMFWYRQDPGLGLRLIYFSYDVKMKEKGDIPEGYSVSREKKERFSLILESASTNQTSMYLCASSFLGHGEAFFGQGTRLTVV.

The chain combines TRBV7-6 with TRBJ1-1; D is unclear. V lost 1 base to trimming and J lost 2 bases, with 5 bases between them. Germline CDR1 and CDR2: SGHVS and FNYEAQ. This CDR3 spans 13 amino acids. The CDR3 DNA is TGTGCCAGCAGCTTAGAGGCAAACACTGAAGCTTTCTTT. Amino acids: CASSLEANTEAFF.

V gene TRBV13 combines with J gene TRBJ1-1, with TRBD1 as a possible D gene (5 bases). The V end lost 3 bases, the J end lost 1 base, and 6 bases lay between the germline ends. CDR3 length: 13 amino acids. Germline CDR1 and CDR2: PRHDT and FYEKMQ (reference sequence). This chain's CDR3 is CASSLDTNTEAFF. DNA of the CDR3: TGTGCCAGCAGCTTGGACACGAACACTGAAGCTTTCTTT.

J is TRBJ1-2 and V is TRBV5-6; 11 positions agree with TRBD1. This CDR3 contains 14 residues. The V gene's germline CDR1 is SGHDT and CDR2 YYEEEE. With V trimmed by 7 bases and J by 7 bases, 9 bases remained unmatched. The CDR3 DNA reads as TGTGCCAGCGGAAGGACAGGGGGCGGTTTTGGCTACACCTTC. Translated: CASGRTGGGFGYTF.

A word on this clone: One junction end does not reproduce the germline sequence, and a read error may be involved. The chain is built from TRBV7-9 and TRBJ2-1, with 11 bases identical to TRBD2. This CDR3 region has 13 residues. The V gene's germline CDR1 is SEHNR and CDR2 FQNEAQ (reference sequence). The CDR3, as DNA: TGTGCCAGCAGCTTGTCTAGCGGGAGGCCATGGGTCTTC. It yields the protein CASSLSSGRPWVF.

The rearrangement joins TRBV5-4 to TRBJ2-3, with D hard to call. The CDR3 is made up of 11 amino acids. V lost 3 bases and J 9 bases, leaving 8 bases between the germline ends. Germline V lookup: CDR1 SGHNT, CDR2 YYREEE (reference sequence). Here the CDR3 reads CASSSGNTQYF. CDR3 DNA sequence: TGTGCCAGCAGCTCCGGAAACACGCAGTATTTT.

This clone was seen once. The rearrangement joins TRBV5-1 to TRBJ2-2; 7 nucleotides align to TRBD1. With 3 bases clipped from V and 4 bases from J, the junction kept 9 bases outside the gene matches. This CDR3 spans 16 amino acids. Looked up from germline, CDR1 is SGHRS and CDR2 is YFSETQ. The CDR3 spells CASSSLQGVGTGELFF. CDR3 nucleotides: TGCGCCAGCAGCTCCCTCCAGGGGGTGGGCACCGGGGAGCTGTTTTTT. Together with reference TRBV5-1 and TRBJ2-2, the CDR3 gives the full variable domain: KAGVTQTPRYLIKTRGQQVTLSCSPISGHRSVSWYQQTPGQGLQFLFEYFSETQRNKGNFPGRFSGRQFSNSRSEMNVSTLELGDSALYLCASSSLQGVGTGELFFGEGSRLTVL.

The CDR3 DNA sequence: TGTGCCAGCAGTATCCTTGGGAGCAATCAGCCCCAGCATTTT. It encodes CASSILGSNQPQHF. The rearrangement links TRBV28 to TRBJ1-5, with D hard to call. V was cut by 5 bases and J by 1 base, with 9 bases left in between. CDR3 length: 14 amino acids. The germline V gene has CDR1 MDHEN and CDR2 SYDVKM. Full variable domain (missing parts from reference TRBV28 and TRBJ1-5): DVKVTQSSRYLVKRTGEKVFLECVQDMDHENMFWYRQDPGLGLRLIYFSYDVKMKEKGDIPEGYSVSREKKERFSLILESASTNQTSMYLCASSILGSNQPQHFGDGTRLSIL.